Each of the 30 T cell receptor beta chains below was sequenced from the same sample in a study of blood T cell repertoires in COVID-19. Clones were read by immunoSEQ multiplex PCR, and TCRdb kept only the in-frame ones, dropping some. Found here are roughly 53,000 clones, about 85% of them singletons; the top ten hold approximately 14%. Sequencing was carried out using peripheral blood. The receptors stem from a human donor in a cohort sampled during active COVID-19.

V gene TRBV2 combines with J gene TRBJ2-7; D possibly corresponds to TRBD2 (6 bases). This CDR3 has 13 amino acids. Germline V gene lookup returns CDR1 SNHLY and CDR2 FYNNEI. Deletions cut 2 bases from V and 10 bases from J, with 15 bases between. The CDR3 spells CASSESAAGNQYF. CDR3 in DNA: TGTGCCAGCAGTGAATCCGCGGCGGGAAATCAGTACTTC.

The rearrangement joins TRBV7-7 to TRBJ2-5; 7 bases align to TRBD2. This CDR3 region has 15 residues. Trimming cost V 5 bases and J 6 bases; bases outside gene matches: 12. The germline gives CDR1 SSHAT, CDR2 FNYEAQ (reference sequence). Here the CDR3 reads CASSPTSGVRKTQYF. CDR3 DNA sequence: TGTGCCAGCAGCCCGACAAGCGGGGTTAGGAAGACCCAGTACTTC.

This rearrangement joins TRBV30 to TRBJ2-3; TRBD2 aligns across 15 bases. V lost 5 bases to trimming and J lost 1 base; unmatched junction nucleotides: 7. This CDR3 is 17 amino acids long. CDR1 and CDR2 from the germline V gene are GTSNPN and SVGIG (reference sequence). The CDR3 coding sequence is TGTGCCTGGGGACTAGCGGGGGGGGCCACCCGCACAGATACGCAGTATTTT. Protein sequence: CAWGLAGGATRTDTQYF.

J is TRBJ2-2 and V is TRBV7-6; D is perhaps TRBD2 (5 bases). Germline V lookup: CDR1 SGHVS, CDR2 FNYEAQ. V lost 1 base, J lost 4 bases, and 13 bases lay in between. The CDR3 is 16 residues long. This CDR3 reads CASSLVLRRSTGELFF. The CDR3 DNA follows: TGTGCCAGCAGCTTAGTGCTGCGGAGGTCCACCGGGGAGCTGTTTTTT.

This clone has more than one count but fewer than ten. J is TRBJ1-5 and V is TRBV19; D not resolved. V lost 4 bases and J 7 bases, leaving 11 bases between the germline ends. The CDR3 sequence is 13 residues long. CDR1 and CDR2 (germline): LNHDA, SQIVND (reference sequence). Here the CDR3 reads CASSNGELQPQHF. DNA for the CDR3: TGTGCCAGTAGTAACGGGGAATTGCAGCCCCAGCATTTT.

The chain employs TRBV6-2 or TRBV6-3 and TRBJ2-7; a weak D match, TRBD2 (6 bases). The CDR3 spans 14 residues. The V end lost 2 bases, the J end lost 5 bases, and 13 bases lay between the germline ends. Looked up from germline, CDR1 is MNHEY and CDR2 is SVGEGT. CDR3 nucleotide sequence: TGTGCCAGCAGTTACACCGGGGGAGAGGACGAGCAGTACTTC. Amino acids: CASSYTGGEDEQYF.

The chain links TRBV18 to TRBJ2-5; D is possibly TRBD1 (5 bases). The germline V and J ends were trimmed by 2 bases and 1 base, with 11 bases remaining between them. The CDR3 is 15 amino acids. CDR1 is KGHSH and CDR2 is LQKENI in the germline V gene. DNA for the CDR3: TGTGCCAGCTCACCATGGACATCTCGCCAAGAGACCCAGTACTTC. It specifies CASSPWTSRQETQYF.

The CDR3 loop reads CASSQEYAGSGNTIYF. The CDR3 nucleotides read TGTGCCAGCAGCCAAGAATATGCAGGCTCTGGAAACACCATATATTTT. This chain connects TRBV3-1 (or the pseudogene TRBV3-2) to TRBJ1-3; D remains unclear. CDR3 size: 16 residues. From germline, CDR1 is LGHDT and CDR2 YNNKEL (reference sequence). V was shortened by 0 bases and J by 0 bases, with 9 bases between the two germline ends.

The chain employs TRBV3-1 (or the pseudogene TRBV3-2) and TRBJ1-2; D call uncertain. Per germline, CDR1 LGHDT and CDR2 YNNKEL (reference sequence). Trimming removed 2 bases from V and 4 bases from J, with 5 bases in between. The CDR3 runs 12 residues. Written as DNA, the CDR3 is TGTGCCAGCAGCCAAAACAGCTATGGCTACACCTTC. This translates into CASSQNSYGYTF.

Judged by abundance, this clone is medium-sized (0.01 to 0.1%). V gene TRBV6-5 combines with J gene TRBJ2-1; a possible D gene is TRBD2 (6 bases). The CDR3 runs to 14 residues. Looked up from germline, CDR1 is MNHEY and CDR2 is SVGAGI. The ends were cut back, 7 bases at V and 4 bases at J, with 14 bases in the middle. CDR3 loop: CASTPRDLYNEQFF. The CDR3 DNA reads as TGTGCCAGCACCCCCCGGGACTTGTACAATGAGCAGTTCTTC.

The J gene is TRBJ2-2, the V gene TRBV2, with 9 bases lining up with TRBD1. The J segment lost 7 bases and the V segment lost 5 bases, leaving 8 bases of the junction unmatched. In germline, CDR1 is SNHLY, CDR2 FYNNEI. This CDR3 comprises 15 residues. The DNA of the CDR3 is TGTGCCAGCAGTATACAACAGGGGGCCGGCGGGGAGCTGTTTTTT. It specifies CASSIQQGAGGELFF.

The table lists this clone with a count of one. This chain joins TRBV5-6 and TRBJ2-7, with 7 nucleotides matching TRBD2. Germline lookup yields CDR1 SGHDT and CDR2 YYEEEE. V gave up 8 bases and J gave up 4 bases; unmatched junction bases: 12. This CDR3 is built from 14 residues. Here the CDR3 reads CASHTLAVSYEQYF. Here the CDR3 DNA reads TGTGCCAGTCACACCCTAGCGGTTAGTTACGAGCAGTACTTC.

V and J are TRBV6-5 and TRBJ1-1, with 12 bases fitting TRBD1. Germline V gives CDR1 MNHEY, CDR2 SVGAGI. The trim removed 0 bases at V and 9 bases at J, leaving 8 bases unmatched. CDR3 length equals 16 residues. The CDR3, as DNA: TGTGCCAGCAGTTACTCGGGGACAGGGGGCGCAGAAAAAGCTTTCTTT. Protein product: CASSYSGTGGAEKAFF.

The chain carries TRBV5-1 and TRBJ2-2; 12 bases map to TRBD2. This CDR3 has 17 residues. Trimming at V came to 4 bases and at J to 4 bases, leaving 8 bases not matched to a gene. Germline V lookup: CDR1 SGHRS, CDR2 YFSETQ. The CDR3 nucleotides are TGCGCCAGCAGCCAAGGACTAGCGGGGCGAGGCACCGGGGAGCTGTTTTTT. It yields the protein CASSQGLAGRGTGELFF.

The rearrangement links TRBV7-9 to TRBJ2-3; no reliable D call. Trimming took off 3 bases at V and 2 bases at J, with 6 bases between the two ends. The CDR3 extends over 13 amino acids. CDR1 is SEHNR and CDR2 is FQNEAQ in the germline V gene (reference sequence). The CDR3 DNA reads as TGTGCCAGCAGCTTCCCAGACACAGATACGCAGTATTTT. It translates to CASSFPDTDTQYF.

The chain joins TRBV18 to TRBJ2-7, with D possibly being TRBD1 (6 bases). Deletions cut 2 bases from V and 2 bases from J, with 10 bases between. The length of the CDR3 is 14 residues. Germline V gene sequence: CDR1 KGHSH, CDR2 LQKENI. The CDR3 loop is CASSPKQGAYEQYF. The CDR3 DNA reads as TGTGCCAGCTCACCAAAACAGGGCGCCTACGAGCAGTACTTC.

J is TRBJ2-1 and V is TRBV2; D perhaps matches TRBD2 (5 bases). Germline V gene data show CDR1 as SNHLY and CDR2 as FYNNEI. V lost 2 bases, J lost 3 bases, and 11 bases lay in between. There are 15 residues in the CDR3. DNA of the CDR3: TGTGCCAGCAGTGAAAACCGGGGAAACTACAATGAGCAGTTCTTC. It encodes CASSENRGNYNEQFF.

V usage is TRBV28 and J usage is TRBJ1-4, with TRBD1 matching 10 bases. The CDR3 is 16 amino acids. Per the germline V gene, CDR1 is MDHEN and CDR2 is SYDVKM. V dropped 6 bases and J dropped 8; count of bases not matched to a gene: 12. The CDR3 DNA follows: TGTGCCAGCAGCATAACGGGACAGGGGCAGGGAGAAAAACTGTTTTTT. Its protein is CASSITGQGQGEKLFF.

The J gene is TRBJ2-7, the V gene TRBV11-2, with a weak D call TRBD2 (5 bases). The CDR3 runs 15 residues. Per germline, CDR1 SGHAT and CDR2 FQNNGV. V was shortened by 6 bases and J by 7 bases, with 22 bases between the two germline ends. CDR3 in amino acids: CASSPGLPPGNEQYF. The CDR3 bases are TGTGCCAGCAGTCCCGGACTGCCTCCTGGGAATGAGCAGTACTTC. The variable domain in full, completed from reference TRBV11-2 and TRBJ2-7, reads EAGVAQSPRYKIIEKRQSVAFWCNPISGHATLYWYQQILGQGPKLLIQFQNNGVVDDSQLPKDRFSAERLKGVDSTLKIQPAKLEDSAVYLCASSPGLPPGNEQYFGPGTRLTVT.

The chain couples TRBV29-1 to TRBJ1-1; D not resolved. V lost 4 bases and J 11 bases, leaving 14 bases between the germline ends. The CDR3 is 11 residues long. Germline values: CDR1 SQVTM, CDR2 ANQGSEA. The CDR3 sequence: CSVVSLTVAFF. DNA of the CDR3: TGCAGCGTTGTAAGTCTAACAGTGGCTTTCTTT.

The chain combines TRBV24-1 with TRBJ2-7, with D perhaps TRBD2 (6 bases). Germline V lookup: CDR1 KGHDR, CDR2 SFDVKD. V gave up 4 bases and J gave up 1 base, with 13 bases separating them. The CDR3 length is 15 residues. The DNA for the CDR3 is TGTGCCACCAGTGACCCCGGGCGGGGATCCTACGAGCAGTACTTC. This codes for CATSDPGRGSYEQYF.

The chain's CDR3 is CASSLAGGGQETQYF. The CDR3 DNA reads TGTGCCAGCAGCTTAGCGGGAGGTGGTCAAGAGACCCAGTACTTC. The rearrangement joins TRBV7-6 to TRBJ2-5, with D tentatively TRBD2 (6 bases). The CDR3 contains 15 residues. The V gene lost 0 bases and the J gene lost 2 bases, with 10 bases spanning the gap. Germline V gene lookup returns CDR1 SGHVS and CDR2 FNYEAQ.

The CDR3 is CASSGLATEAFF. CDR3 DNA sequence: TGTGCCAGTAGTGGCCTCGCCACTGAAGCTTTCTTT. J is TRBJ1-1 and V is TRBV19; no reliable D call. The V end was cut by 5 bases, the J end by 4 bases, with 8 bases between. The CDR3 totals 12 residues. Germline CDR1 and CDR2: LNHDA and SQIVND (reference sequence).

V and J are TRBV15 and TRBJ2-3; D is perhaps TRBD2 (6 bases). In germline, CDR1 is LNHNV, CDR2 YYDKDF (reference sequence). Trimming took 5 bases from V and 5 from J, leaving 23 bases between them. CDR3 length equals 17 residues. The CDR3 is CATSEGLAGTGLDTQYF. The CDR3 region has the DNA TGTGCCACCAGCGAGGGGTTGGCGGGAACGGGGCTAGATACGCAGTATTTT.

CDR3 in DNA: TGTGCCAGCAGTTACGCATCCGGGAACGAAGCTTTCTTT. Translating it yields CASSYASGNEAFF. The chain has TRBV6-5 and TRBJ1-1, with no clear D. The CDR3 runs to 13 residues. CDR1 and CDR2 from the germline V gene are MNHEY and SVGAGI. V shed 2 bases and J shed 8 bases, with 12 bases lying between them.

J is TRBJ1-6 and V is TRBV5-1; D is undetermined. In germline, CDR1 is SGHRS, CDR2 YFSETQ. This CDR3 contains 13 residues. Trimming cost V 0 bases and J 11 bases, with 9 bases left between them. The CDR3 region is CASSLAGVPPLHF. The CDR3 DNA follows: TGCGCCAGCAGCTTGGCCGGAGTTCCACCCCTCCACTTT.

This chain links TRBV11-3 with TRBJ2-5, with D maybe TRBD1 (6 bases). V was pared by 1 base and J by 2 bases, with 11 bases between. The germline gives CDR1 SGHNT, CDR2 YENEEA. CDR3 length: 15 amino acids. The CDR3 region is CASSLGGTNQETQYF. In DNA, the CDR3 is TGTGCCAGCAGCTTAGGTGGGACAAATCAAGAGACCCAGTACTTC.

The chain joins TRBV9 to TRBJ1-6; D uncertain. The CDR3 runs to 15 residues. Germline CDR1 SGDLS, CDR2 YYNGEE. V was cut by 0 bases and J by 9 bases, with 13 bases left in between. The CDR3 DNA reads TGTGCCAGCAGCGTAGTGCCGAGTGCGGCTTCACCCCTCCACTTT. Its protein product is CASSVVPSAASPLHF.

This clone was counted once. The chain uses TRBV7-2 and TRBJ2-7, with 10 positions matching TRBD2. The V and J ends lost 2 bases and 6 bases, in that order; junction bases with no gene match: 10. Germline CDR1 is SGHTA and CDR2 is FQGNSA. The CDR3 spans 16 residues. CDR3 region: CASSLWPSGSKGEQYF. The CDR3 nucleotides read TGTGCCAGCAGCTTATGGCCTAGCGGGAGTAAGGGCGAGCAGTACTTC.

A single count supports this clone. CDR3: CASSLEDAGTEAFF. The CDR3 nucleotides read TGTGCCAGCAGTCTGGAGGATGCGGGCACTGAAGCTTTCTTT. The gene calls are TRBV28 and TRBJ1-1; no definite D call. Per the germline V gene, CDR1 is MDHEN and CDR2 is SYDVKM. Between the trimmed V and J ends, which lost 5 bases and 4 bases, there was a span of 14 bases. The CDR3 loop spans 14 amino acids.